This T cell receptor (beta chain) was found in a study of blood T cell repertoires in COVID-19. Study-level background: The cDNA or gDNA used as material had been derived from T cells, B-cell-depleted T cells, or PBMCs.

Source study methods: Amplifying reference gene primers gave estimates of nucleated cell counts. TCRdb's copy holds only in-frame clones and misses some; the assay was immunoSEQ multiplex PCR. Clone size and the V and J calls come from that table; the DNA yielded D and trimming. The sample contains about 82,000 clones, just under 85% of which appear only once. V lost 1 base and J lost 2; bases outside the gene matches: 2. CDR3 length: 15 residues. Germline V gives CDR1 SGHAT, CDR2 FQDESV (reference sequence). The rearrangement links TRBV11-1 to TRBJ2-3, with 8 nucleotides matching TRBD2. The receptor's source is an elderly man with active or convalescent COVID-19. The sample consisted of peripheral blood. CDR3 region: CASSLDGRVTDTQYF. The DNA for the CDR3 is TGTGCCAGCAGCTTAGACGGGAGGGTCACAGATACGCAGTATTTT.